This T cell receptor (beta chain) was recorded in a study of blood T cell repertoires in COVID-19 (dated by TCRdb to between 2020 and 2021). Broadly, across the study: Collaborator samples came from the United States, Italy and Spain and covered acute and convalescent phases of COVID-19. The samples were drawn from the first 160 participants of the ongoing ImmuneRACE study and from more than 1,000 subjects provided by 6 global collaborators. Nearly every sample came with metadata listing a de-identified subject ID, COVID-19 status, age in years and sex. The prospective study material was composed of cDNA or gDNA derived from T cells, B-cell-depleted T cells, or PBMCs. The repertoires were made available in a free public database intended to serve as a resource for research on the immune response to SARS-CoV-2. The dataset comprised deeply sampled blood TCRbeta repertoires from subjects exposed to, actively infected with, or recovered from COVID-19. Where available, HLA class I and class II types were taken from metadata supplied by the sample provider and were not determined by assay-based typing.

Here V drops 4 bases and J drops 5 bases, and the junction holds 27 bases not matched to any gene. From the germline V gene, CDR1 is SGHVS and CDR2 is FQNEAQ. There are 21 amino acids in the CDR3, from cysteine to phenylalanine inclusive. Only the CDR3 part of the read is kept: 63 bases, read in frame from the first base. Study-wide findings and limitations: The amount of clinical and demographic metadata varied by source and participant and was provided uncurated.

This clone was detected a few times. Its antigen is unknown. No base-level quality is on record; no much larger clone is a single base apart. Whole blood was collected in K2EDTA tubes by collaborating institutions according to the institutions' own protocols. For TCRbeta analysis, collaborator samples were shipped as frozen whole blood, as isolated PBMCs, or as DNA extracted from either sample type. TCRbeta CDR3 regions were amplified from genomic DNA by means of the immunoSEQ Assay, a bias-controlled multiplex PCR. Turning to the authors' computational methods: The number of nucleated cells in each sample was estimated from the amplification of reference gene primers within the assay. To quantify the absolute abundance of each unique TCRbeta CDR3 rearrangement, sequence reads were collapsed and filtered. Productive Simpson clonality was computed per sample as the square root of Simpson's diversity index over productive rearrangements. TCRdb re-hosts the immuneACCESS table, in-frame sequences only. Its copies lack some clones; in the studies checked, an unresolved V gene accounts for under half of them, and the cause for the rest is not known. V and J calls and clone size are given by that table; D and trimming were obtained from the DNA. The sample contains more than 150,000 clones, around 80% of them found a single time. Jointly, the top ten make up around 2.8% of the sample.

Sequenced input: peripheral blood. The receptor's source is a woman at least 80 years old with active or convalescent COVID-19. The chain couples TRBV7-8 to TRBJ1-1; 8 junctional bases match TRBD1. This receptor has the CDR3 CASSSLWSRGRQVARRTEAFF. The nucleotides read TGTGCCAGCAGCTCCCTCTGGTCCAGGGGGCGTCAGGTTGCCCGTCGGACTGAAGCTTTCTTT.